What follows are 5 T cell receptor beta chains derived from one specimen sequenced in a study of cytomegalovirus exposure and HLA in healthy donors. 13 Jbeta primers and 60 Vbeta primers were used for the PCR. Sequencing used immunoSEQ multiplex PCR; TCRdb keeps in-frame clones, though not all of them. The table has more than 90,000 clones, around 82% seen once. The sample comprised PBMCs. Receptors originate from a woman in her sixties in good health and CMV-seronegative.

This chain uses TRBV27 with TRBJ2-3, with 11 bases that match TRBD2. With 6 bases clipped from V and 6 bases from J, the junction kept 14 bases outside the gene matches. The CDR3 has 17 amino acids. Germline values: CDR1 MNHEY, CDR2 SMNVEV (reference sequence). The CDR3 DNA is TGTGCCAGCAGCCCGCTGAAGGTAGCGGGAGGGATGGATACGCAGTATTTT. Amino acid sequence: CASSPLKVAGGMDTQYF.

V and J are TRBV2 and TRBJ2-7; the D gene is possibly TRBD1 (5 bases). The CDR3 totals 11 residues. Germline CDR1 is SNHLY and CDR2 is FYNNEI. V was shortened by 8 bases and J by 4 bases, with 9 bases between the two germline ends. The CDR3 DNA sequence: TGTGCCAGCTTAGACAGTTACGAGCAGTACTTC. Translation gives CASLDSYEQYF.

CDR3 in amino acids: CASSYPPSGEADTQYF. CDR3 coding DNA: TGTGCCAGCAGCTACCCCCCTAGCGGAGAAGCAGATACGCAGTATTTT. The V call is TRBV7-6, the J call TRBJ2-3, with 7 positions matching TRBD2. V dropped 4 bases and J dropped 4; count of bases not matched to a gene: 11. This CDR3 is 16 amino acids long. CDR1 and CDR2 from the germline V gene are SGHVS and FNYEAQ. Complete variable domain (other parts from reference TRBV7-6 and TRBJ2-3): GAGVSQSPRYKVTKRGQDVALRCDPISGHVSLYWYRQALGQGPEFLTYFNYEAQQDKSGLPNDRFSAERPEGSISTLTIQRTEQRDSAMYRCASSYPPSGEADTQYFGPGTRLTVL.

CDR3 region: CASSPEVGGQYF. CDR3 nucleotides: TGTGCCAGCAGCCCCGAGGTGGGTGGGCAGTACTTC. The chain is built from TRBV7-9 and TRBJ2-7; D gene uncertain. The CDR3 has 12 amino acids. V was shortened by 5 bases and J by 9 bases, with 14 bases between the two germline ends. Germline V gene data show CDR1 as SEHNR and CDR2 as FQNEAQ (reference sequence).

The chain employs TRBV5-1 and TRBJ2-1; D call uncertain. The V gene's germline CDR1 is SGHRS and CDR2 YFSETQ. The CDR3 is made up of 13 amino acids. V gave up 0 bases and J gave up 6 bases, with 7 bases separating them. The chain's CDR3 is CASSLEPFNEQFF. CDR3 DNA sequence: TGCGCCAGCAGCTTGGAGCCGTTCAATGAGCAGTTCTTC.